A selection of T cell receptor beta chains follows, all from one sample in a study of cytomegalovirus exposure and HLA in healthy donors. Here immunoSEQ multiplex PCR was the method, and the copy in TCRdb shows in-frame clones only, minus some. This sample yields roughly 150,000 clones, of which roughly 72% are seen a single time; about 1% belongs to the top ten. Sequencing was performed on PBMCs. The receptors come from a woman in her 40s in good health and CMV-seronegative. CDR3s include the opening cysteine and the closing phenylalanine or tryptophan. A D gene is named only where the DNA matches it firmly. Only part of the rows carry a size: once, few, many, or a class if the clone is expanded.

j_call	v_call	clone_size	d_call	cdr3_aa	cdr3_nt
TRBJ1-2	TRBV28	NA	TRBD1	CASSLLPDRGPGGYTF	TGTGCCAGCAGTTTACTCCCAGACAGGGGACCTGGTGGCTACACCTTC
TRBJ2-1	TRBV5-1	NA	NA	CASSSGLFYNEQFF	TGCGCCAGCAGCTCCGGACTCTTCTACAATGAGCAGTTCTTC
TRBJ2-2	TRBV21-1	NA	NA	CASSKVGQGVVTGELFF	TGTGCCAGCAGCAAAGTCGGACAGGGGGTTGTCACCGGGGAGCTGTTTTTT
TRBJ2-1	TRBV6-1	NA	NA	CASSESGSYNEQFF	TGTGCCAGCAGTGAAAGCGGATCCTACAATGAGCAGTTCTTC
TRBJ2-5	TRBV18	NA	TRBD1	CASSLGQGNQETQYF	TGTGCCAGCTCACTGGGACAGGGTAATCAAGAGACCCAGTACTTC
TRBJ2-7	TRBV9	NA	TRBD1	CASSVGQGAGSYEQYF	TGTGCCAGCAGCGTAGGACAGGGGGCCGGGTCCTACGAGCAGTACTTC
TRBJ2-1	TRBV12-5	few	NA	CASGGTHGINEQFF	TGTGCTAGTGGGGGGACTCATGGGATAAATGAGCAGTTCTTC
TRBJ2-5	TRBV7-3	NA	TRBD1	CASSYGTGETQYF	TGTGCCAGCAGCTATGGGACAGGAGAGACCCAGTACTTC
TRBJ2-3	TRBV2	NA	NA	CASSGRTAGRGTDTQYF	TGTGCCAGCAGTGGGCGGACGGCCGGAAGGGGAACAGATACGCAGTATTTT
TRBJ2-2	TRBV18	NA	TRBD1	CASSHGTGDTGELFF	TGTGCCAGCTCCCATGGGACAGGGGACACCGGGGAGCTGTTTTTT
TRBJ2-5	TRBV19	once	NA	CASGSSFSSETQYF	TGTGCCAGTGGGAGTTCGTTCTCTTCAGAGACCCAGTACTTC
TRBJ2-1	TRBV30	NA	NA	CAWSVRTDNEQFF	TGTGCCTGGAGTGTACGGACTGACAATGAGCAGTTCTTC
TRBJ2-1	TRBV11-3	once	TRBD2	CASSLGLAGVTEQFF	TGTGCCAGCAGCTTAGGACTAGCGGGAGTTACTGAGCAGTTCTTC
TRBJ1-4	TRBV5-1	once	NA	CASSLANRVPGAGEKLFF	TGCGCCAGCAGCTTGGCCAATCGGGTCCCTGGCGCGGGTGAAAAACTGTTTTTT
TRBJ2-3	TRBV5-4	NA	NA	CASSLFSADTQYF	TGTGCCAGCAGCTTGTTTTCGGCAGATACGCAGTATTTT
TRBJ2-7	TRBV5-8	NA	TRBD1	CASSYGQGAGYEQYF	TGTGCCAGCAGCTACGGACAGGGGGCGGGGTACGAGCAGTACTTC
TRBJ2-3	TRBV4-1	NA	TRBD2	CASSQDVAGGPAVWDTDTQYF	TGCGCCAGCAGCCAAGATGTAGCGGGAGGGCCGGCCGTTTGGGACACAGATACGCAGTATTTT
TRBJ2-3	TRBV29-1	NA	TRBD2	CSVGGGKDTQYF	TGCAGCGTTGGCGGGGGAAAGGATACGCAGTATTTT
TRBJ1-1	TRBV30	once	NA	CASTRGLAEAFF	TGTGCCTCCACCAGGGGTTTGGCTGAAGCTTTCTTT
TRBJ2-7	TRBV5-8	NA	NA	CASSLEALLRPYAYEQYF	TGTGCCAGCAGCTTGGAGGCCCTCCTGAGGCCTTATGCCTACGAGCAGTACTTC
TRBJ1-5	TRBV6-6	once	NA	CATATGGNQPQHF	TGTGCCACCGCCACGGGGGGCAATCAGCCCCAGCATTTT
TRBJ2-4	TRBV10-3	NA	NA	CAIKPRNGIYVF	TGTGCCATCAAACCCAGGAACGGGATCTACGTCTTC
TRBJ1-2	TRBV5-1	NA	TRBD1	CASREGTGVNYGYTF	TGCGCCAGCAGGGAGGGGACAGGGGTGAACTATGGCTACACCTTC
TRBJ1-5	TRBV5-1	NA	NA	CASSLVGGDQPQHF	TGCGCCAGCAGCTTGGTGGGAGGGGATCAGCCCCAGCATTTT
TRBJ2-7	TRBV11-3	NA	TRBD1	CASSFRGSEQYF	TGTGCCAGCAGCTTCAGGGGGAGCGAGCAGTACTTC
TRBJ2-5	TRBV6-1	few	NA	CASSERTGGKALRETQYF	TGTGCCAGCAGTGAAAGGACAGGCGGGAAGGCGCTAAGAGAGACCCAGTACTTC
TRBJ2-3	TRBV9	many	TRBD2	CASSGGLAGVADTQYF	TGTGCCAGCAGCGGGGGACTAGCGGGAGTGGCAGATACGCAGTATTTT
TRBJ2-1	TRBV6-1	NA	NA	CASSPFVNNEQFF	TGTGCCAGCAGTCCTTTTGTAAACAATGAGCAGTTCTTC
TRBJ1-2	TRBV5-1	NA	TRBD1	CASSLKGQGEDGYTF	TGCGCCAGCAGCTTGAAGGGACAGGGTGAAGATGGCTACACCTTC
TRBJ1-3	TRBV30	NA	TRBD1	CACGQGMGPGNTIYF	TGTGCCTGTGGACAGGGAATGGGCCCTGGAAACACCATATATTTT
TRBJ2-1	TRBV5-1	NA	TRBD2	CASSSGTSGSAAYNEQFF	TGCGCCAGCAGCTCCGGGACTAGCGGGAGCGCCGCCTACAATGAGCAGTTCTTC
TRBJ2-1	TRBV28	NA	NA	CASSSRGKITDEQFF	TGTGCCAGCAGTTCCAGGGGTAAAATAACGGATGAGCAGTTCTTC
TRBJ2-1	TRBV6-5	few	TRBD1	CASRPGTGGVYEQFF	TGTGCCAGCAGGCCCGGGACAGGGGGTGTGTATGAGCAGTTCTTC
TRBJ1-1	TRBV7-9	NA	TRBD1	CASSSGGEAFF	TGTGCCAGCAGCTCAGGGGGCGAGGCTTTCTTT
TRBJ2-3	TRBV30	NA	NA	CAWQSVGLNTQYF	TGTGCCTGGCAGAGTGTAGGACTGAATACGCAGTATTTT
TRBJ2-7	TRBV5-4	NA	TRBD2	CASSFAGALSYEQYF	TGTGCCAGCAGCTTTGCGGGAGCGTTATCCTACGAGCAGTACTTC
TRBJ2-1	TRBV5-1	NA	NA	CASSLGAPYNEQFF	TGCGCCAGCAGCTTGGGGGCTCCGTACAATGAGCAGTTCTTC
TRBJ2-4	TRBV6-5	NA	NA	CASSQVPGHKNIQYF	TGTGCCAGCAGCCAGGTTCCGGGACACAAAAACATTCAGTACTTC
TRBJ1-2	TRBV6-1	NA	NA	CASSESHRAGGYTF	TGTGCCAGCAGTGAAAGCCACAGGGCCGGTGGCTACACCTTC
TRBJ2-4	TRBV27	NA	TRBD2	CASSRYSGGNAKNIQYF	TGTGCCAGCAGTCGCTATAGCGGGGGCAATGCCAAAAACATTCAGTACTTC